This T cell receptor (beta chain) appears in the sequencing data of a study of CD8 T cells in Susac syndrome. RNA totalling roughly 0.45 to 1 ug underwent reverse transcription with random hexamers. Amplification of the TCR beta CDR3 was carried out by immunoSEQ multiplex PCR, which spanned a total of 54 Vbeta and 13 Jbeta segments. TCRdb reprocessed the immunoSEQ multiplex PCR reads with MiXCR, giving one entry per CDR3 protein. The sample lists over 300,000 distinct CDR3 sequences, about 90% occurring once. Germline loops: CDR1 GTSNPN, CDR2 SVGIG (reference sequence). The junction had 4 bases not matched to a gene; V was cut back by 7 bases and J by 0 bases. This CDR3 contains 13 residues.

This TCR came from a human donor with multiple sclerosis. The genes are TRBV30 and TRBJ2-3; 7 bases agree with TRBD1. Material for sequencing was CD4+ T cells from PBMCs. CDR3 amino acids: CASQQGSTDTQYF. Here the CDR3 DNA reads TGTGCCTCACAACAGGGGAGCACAGATACGCAGTATTTT.